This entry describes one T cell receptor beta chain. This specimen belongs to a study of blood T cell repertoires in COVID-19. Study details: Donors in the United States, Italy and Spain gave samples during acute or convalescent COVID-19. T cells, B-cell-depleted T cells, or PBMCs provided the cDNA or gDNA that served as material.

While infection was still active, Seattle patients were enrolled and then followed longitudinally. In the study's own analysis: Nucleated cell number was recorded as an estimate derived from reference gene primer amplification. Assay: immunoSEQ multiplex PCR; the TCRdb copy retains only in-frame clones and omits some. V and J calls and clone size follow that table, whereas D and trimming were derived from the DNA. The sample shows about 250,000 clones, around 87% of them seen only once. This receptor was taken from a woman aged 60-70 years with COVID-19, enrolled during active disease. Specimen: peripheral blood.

The CDR3, as DNA: TGTGCCAGCAGCTTTTGGTCCGGTCAGGCCGACGAGCAGTACTTC. This translates into CASSFWSGQADEQYF. The gene calls are TRBV5-5 and TRBJ2-7; D is unresolved. Germline values: CDR1 SGHKS, CDR2 YYEKEE (reference sequence). V lost 2 bases, J lost 5 bases, and 17 bases lay in between. This CDR3 comprises 15 residues.